This entry concerns a single T cell receptor (beta chain). Trimming cost V 2 bases and J 11 bases, with 18 bases left between them. CDR3 length: 14 residues. Germline V gene lookup returns CDR1 LGHNA and CDR2 YSLEER. The sample comes from a study of blood T cells in healthy people across ages. The authors ran a second PCR of about 7 to 11 cycles using a sample-barcoded 5' primer and a J-beta primer mix. Per sample, CDR3-containing paired-end reads numbered at least 2.5 million. A single record per CDR3 protein comes from TCRdb applying MiXCR to the 5' RACE reads. The repertoire consists of roughly 700,000 distinct CDR3 sequences, with approximately 50% occurring once and the leading ten covering roughly 34%. A minimum of 5 micrograms of total RNA was extracted per sample.

The rearrangement links TRBV4-3 to TRBJ2-5; D not resolved. The origin of this receptor is a woman aged 55-70 years in good health. The sample taken for sequencing was blood. CDR3 in DNA: TGCGCCAGCAGCCAAAGGATGACCACGTATGAGCAGTACTTC. It specifies CASSQRMTTYEQYF.